These T cell receptor beta chains were read from a single sample in a study of Ad26.COV2.S vaccination and SARS-CoV-2 variants. Assay: immunoSEQ multiplex PCR; the TCRdb copy retains only in-frame clones and omits some. The sample has about 480,000 clones, around nine tenths seen once. Sequenced here: peripheral blood, sampled in a trial of Ad26.COV2.S vaccine versus placebo. These receptors came from a person between 18 and 65 years old who received the Ad26.COV2.S COVID-19 vaccine or a placebo. Both conserved end residues are part of each CDR3. Each record gives: V gene, J gene, D gene, CDR3 DNA, CDR3 protein. A D gene is named only where the DNA matches it firmly.

TRBV5-1,TRBJ1-2,NA,TGCGCCAGCAGCTTGATGGGACGGACTCACGGCTACACCTTC,CASSLMGRTHGYTF
TRBV5-5,TRBJ1-2,NA,TGTGCCAGCAGCTCCCTCGGGGGGCTTGATGGCTACACCTTC,CASSSLGGLDGYTF
TRBV11-2,TRBJ2-7,NA,TGTGCCAGCAGCACGAGCGGTGGGGCCGCCTACGAGCAGTACTTC,CASSTSGGAAYEQYF
TRBV7-2,TRBJ1-1,NA,TGTGCCAGCAGCCCAGGGATGAACACTGAAGCTTTCTTT,CASSPGMNTEAFF
TRBV2,TRBJ2-7,TRBD2,TGTGCCAGCAGTGCCGGGACTAGCGGGAGGACCGTAACCTACGAGCAGTACTTC,CASSAGTSGRTVTYEQYF
TRBV5-4,TRBJ1-5,NA,TGTGCCAGCAGCTTGGATGGAGGGGGGAGCAATCAGCCCCAGCATTTT,CASSLDGGGSNQPQHF
TRBV30,TRBJ2-3,TRBD1,TGTGCCTGGAGTCCACAGGGGGGCAGCACAGATACGCAGTATTTT,CAWSPQGGSTDTQYF
TRBV4-3,TRBJ2-4,TRBD2,TGCGCCAGCAGCCAAGATTCGGCGGGGGGCTTGACCAAAAACATTCAGTACTTC,CASSQDSAGGLTKNIQYF
TRBV29-1,TRBJ2-3,NA,TGCAGCGTTGGGGAGACGGAGGGGCAGTATTTT,CSVGETEGQYF
TRBV4-3,TRBJ1-2,NA,TGCGCCAGCAGCCAAGATTGGACTGACTATGGCTACACCTTC,CASSQDWTDYGYTF